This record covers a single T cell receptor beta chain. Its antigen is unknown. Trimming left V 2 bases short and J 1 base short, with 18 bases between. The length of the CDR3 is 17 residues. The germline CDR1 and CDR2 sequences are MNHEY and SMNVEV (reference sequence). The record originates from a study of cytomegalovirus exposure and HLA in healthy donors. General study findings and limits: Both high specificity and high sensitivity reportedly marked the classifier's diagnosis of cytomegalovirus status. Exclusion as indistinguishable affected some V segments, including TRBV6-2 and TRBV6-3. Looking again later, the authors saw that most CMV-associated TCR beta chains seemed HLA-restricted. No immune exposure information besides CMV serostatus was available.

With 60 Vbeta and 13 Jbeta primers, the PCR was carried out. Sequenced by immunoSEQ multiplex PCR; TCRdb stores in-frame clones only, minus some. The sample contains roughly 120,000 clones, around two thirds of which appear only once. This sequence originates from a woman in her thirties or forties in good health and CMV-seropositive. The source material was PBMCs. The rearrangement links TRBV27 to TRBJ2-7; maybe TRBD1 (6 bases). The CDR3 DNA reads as TGTGCCAGCAGTTTAACGGGAACAGGGTTCATGTCCTACGAGCAGTACTTC. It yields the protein CASSLTGTGFMSYEQYF.